What follows are 9 T cell receptor beta chains derived from one specimen sequenced in a study of T cells in Graves' hyperthyroidism and ophthalmopathy. The TCR beta CDR3 regions underwent amplification using RNA transcripts as the source. The TCR CDR3 was amplified in a first-round RT-PCR using the HTBI primer set. TCRdb fed the multiplex PCR reads into MiXCR, producing one record per CDR3 protein. The repertoire consists of roughly 840,000 distinct CDR3 sequences, with around 39% occurring once and the leading ten covering around 9.3%. Sequenced sample: blood. Receptors originate from a man between 18 and 35 years old with Graves' hyperthyroidism.

This clonotype was counted at least ten times. The rearrangement uses TRBV10-3 and TRBJ1-2; tentative D call: TRBD1 (6 bases). The germline CDR1 and CDR2 sequences are ENHRY and SYGVKD. V dropped 6 bases and J dropped 3 bases, with 14 bases sitting between them. This CDR3 has 14 residues. CDR3: CAISTGSPYYGYTF. CDR3 bases: TGTGCCATCAGCACAGGGTCCCCGTACTATGGCTACACCTTC.

About this clonotype itself: The conserved phenylalanine or tryptophan is not found at the CDR3 terminus, so this likely reflects a read error. No DNA is shown, since the ends of the CDR3 on it are uncertain; the CDR3 is the one TCRdb lists. The rearrangement joins TRBV5-1 to TRBJ1-2. The CDR3 spans 10 residues, counting both ends. Germline loops: CDR1 SGHRS, CDR2 YFSETQ. CDR3 sequence: CASSPDGTSY.

This clonotype was picked up many times. The rearrangement links TRBV6-1 to TRBJ1-5; no clear D. The CDR3 is 15 amino acids. The V end was cut by 1 base, the J end by 2 bases, with 9 bases between. From germline, CDR1 is MNHNS and CDR2 SASEGT. This chain's CDR3 is CASSEGRIGNQPQHF. The CDR3 nucleotides read TGTGCCAGCAGTGAAGGCAGAATCGGCAATCAGCCCCAGCATTTT.

Ten or more counts support this clonotype. J is TRBJ2-5 and V is TRBV15; D gene uncertain. Germline V CDR1 and CDR2: LNHNV, YYDKDF (reference sequence). The CDR3 has 13 amino acids. V dropped 8 bases and J dropped 0 bases, with 10 bases sitting between them. The DNA of the CDR3 is TGTGCCACCGTCAACACCTACCAAGAGACCCAGTACTTC. Amino acid sequence: CATVNTYQETQYF.

Of note for this clonotype: This sequence may be a read error, since a much larger clone differs from it by one base. The chain is built from TRBV20-1 and TRBJ1-1; D remains unclear. Trimming took 5 bases from V and 1 from J, leaving 8 bases between them. Germline CDR1 DFQATT, CDR2 SNEGSKA (reference sequence). The CDR3 spans 12 residues. DNA for the CDR3: TGCAGTGCTCAGCAGTCGAACACTGAAGCTTTCTTT. It codes for CSAQQSNTEAFF.

The rearrangement links TRBV10-3 to TRBJ1-2; TRBD1 aligns across 8 bases. CDR3 length equals 15 residues. V shed 4 bases and J 6 bases; nucleotides not matched to a gene: 10. Germline V CDR1 and CDR2: ENHRY, SYGVKD. As DNA, the CDR3 is TGTGCCATCAGTGGGACAGGGCCCGACGGTAATGGCTACACCTTC. Its translation is CAISGTGPDGNGYTF.

The chain links TRBV29-1 to TRBJ1-5; no clear D. Germline V gene data show CDR1 as SQVTM and CDR2 as ANQGSEA. Trimming removed 3 bases at V and 11 bases at J, with 8 bases between. The CDR3 has 10 amino acids. CDR3 nucleotide sequence: TGCAGCGTTGAGTTGGAGACCCAGCATTTT. Protein: CSVELETQHF.

This clonotype was observed a few times. V and J are TRBV12-3 or TRBV12-4 and TRBJ1-4; maybe TRBD1 (6 bases). V was shortened by 2 bases and J by 10 bases, with 14 bases between the two germline ends. CDR3 length equals 14 residues. As DNA, the CDR3 is TGTGCCAGCAGTTTATCAGGGGACCATCGAAAACTGTTTTTT. As protein: CASSLSGDHRKLFF.

This clonotype was picked up a small number of times. The V gene is TRBV12-3 or TRBV12-4, the J gene TRBJ2-7, with 7 bases fitting TRBD1. V dropped 4 bases and J dropped 2; count of bases not matched to a gene: 8. This CDR3 spans 15 amino acids. CDR3 in amino acids: CASSYEQGLTYEQYF. The CDR3 nucleotides are TGTGCCAGCAGTTACGAACAGGGGCTCACCTACGAGCAGTACTTC.